This T cell receptor (beta chain) was observed in a study of blood T cell repertoires in COVID-19. Overall study: Collection of acute and convalescent COVID-19 samples took place in the United States, Italy and Spain. PBMCs, B-cell-depleted T cells, or T cells provided the cDNA or gDNA that made up the material.

Germline values: CDR1 SGHRS, CDR2 YFSETQ. This CDR3 is 16 amino acids long. The junction had 9 bases not matched to a gene; V was cut back by 4 bases and J by 4 bases. Under the authors' procedure: Amplification with reference gene primers provided the estimates of nucleated cell counts. Measured with immunoSEQ multiplex PCR; TCRdb has only the in-frame clones, and not every one. From that table come the V and J calls and clone size; the DNA was used to work out D and trimming. The sample carries over 25,000 clones, roughly 88% recorded once. The chain employs TRBV5-1 and TRBJ2-5, with 11 positions matching TRBD1. The specimen was peripheral blood. This receptor was identified in a human donor in a cohort sampled during active COVID-19. The CDR3 here is CASSHRDRGIGETQYF. The CDR3 nucleotides read TGCGCCAGCAGCCACCGGGACAGGGGGATAGGAGAGACCCAGTACTTC.